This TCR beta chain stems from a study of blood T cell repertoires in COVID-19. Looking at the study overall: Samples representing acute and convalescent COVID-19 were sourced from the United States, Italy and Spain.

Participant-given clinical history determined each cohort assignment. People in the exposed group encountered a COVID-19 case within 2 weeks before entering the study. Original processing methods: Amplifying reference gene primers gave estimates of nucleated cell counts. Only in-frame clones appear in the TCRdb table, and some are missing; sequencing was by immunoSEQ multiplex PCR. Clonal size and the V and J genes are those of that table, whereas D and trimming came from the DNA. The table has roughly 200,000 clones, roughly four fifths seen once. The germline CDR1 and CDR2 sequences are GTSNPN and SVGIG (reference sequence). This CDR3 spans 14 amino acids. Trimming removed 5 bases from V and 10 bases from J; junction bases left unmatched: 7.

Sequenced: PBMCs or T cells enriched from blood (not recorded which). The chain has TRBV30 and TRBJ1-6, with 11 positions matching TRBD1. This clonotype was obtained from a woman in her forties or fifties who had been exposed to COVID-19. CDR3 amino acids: CAWGTGGIGSPLHF. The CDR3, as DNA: TGTGCCTGGGGGACAGGGGGGATTGGATCACCCCTCCACTTT.